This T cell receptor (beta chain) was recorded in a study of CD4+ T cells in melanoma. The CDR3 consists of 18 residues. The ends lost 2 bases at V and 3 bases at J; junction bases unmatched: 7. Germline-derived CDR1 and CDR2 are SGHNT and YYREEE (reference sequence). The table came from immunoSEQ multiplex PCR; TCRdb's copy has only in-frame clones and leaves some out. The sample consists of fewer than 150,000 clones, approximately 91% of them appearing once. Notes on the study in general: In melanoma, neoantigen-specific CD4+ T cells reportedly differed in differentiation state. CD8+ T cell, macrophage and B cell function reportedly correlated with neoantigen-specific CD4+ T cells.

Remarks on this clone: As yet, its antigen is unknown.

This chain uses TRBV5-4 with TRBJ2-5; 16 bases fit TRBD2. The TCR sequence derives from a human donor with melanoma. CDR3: CASSFDGTSGGVKETQYF. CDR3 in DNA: TGTGCCAGCAGCTTTGACGGGACTAGCGGGGGGGTCAAAGAGACCCAGTACTTC.